This T cell receptor beta chain originates from a study of blood T cell repertoires in COVID-19. The wider study: From the United States, Italy and Spain came samples of acute and convalescent COVID-19. PBMCs, B-cell-depleted T cells, or T cells provided the cDNA or gDNA that made up the material.

This study enrolled people aged roughly 18 to 90 from 24 US geographic areas. Participants were placed into cohorts based on the clinical history they reported. In germline, CDR1 is SGHRS, CDR2 YFSETQ. The CDR3 covers 16 residues. The method was immunoSEQ multiplex PCR; TCRdb's version includes in-frame clones alone and lacks a portion of them. Of hundreds of thousands of clones in the sample, around 84% were seen once. On this clone: At one boundary the junction diverges from the germline segment, which might be a read error.

The chain has TRBV5-1 and TRBJ2-1, with 10 positions matching TRBD2. The clonotype comes from a man aged 30-40 years with acute COVID-19. Sequencing used PBMCs or T cells enriched from blood (not recorded which). The CDR3 here is CASSLPGLATVNEQFF. The DNA for the CDR3 is TGTGCCAGCAGCTTGCCGGGACTAGCGACAGTCAATGAGCAGTTCTTC.